The clone carrying this T cell receptor beta chain came up many times. Its target is unknown. Germline CDR1 and CDR2: MNHNS and SASEGT. V gave up 7 bases and J gave up 4 bases, with 16 bases separating them. There are 14 residues in the CDR3. These data belong to a study of identical twins. General study findings and limits: Out-of-frame TCR alpha sharing observed in monozygotic twins exceeded model estimates. Clonotypes of the beta chain that were abundant in cord blood carried fewer insertions (memory repertoires showed none).

The authors used template switching to add a universal primer site and gave cDNA unique molecular identifiers. TCRdb analysed the 5' RACE reads with MiXCR anew, one entry per CDR3 protein. The sample includes hundreds of thousands of distinct CDR3 sequences, 5.5% to 6.5% of them seen just once. Every sampled donor was Caucasian and healthy. The rearrangement links TRBV6-1 to TRBJ1-1, with D unclear. The sequence was collected from a man in his late teens or twenties in good health. The specimen was naive T cells sorted from blood. Written as DNA, the CDR3 is TGTGCCAGCATCCCAAGAGCACGGGGCACTGAAGCTTTCTTT. Protein sequence: CASIPRARGTEAFF.